The clone carrying this TCR beta chain was counted between two and nine times. Germline CDR1 and CDR2: MNHGY and SAAAGT. The germline V and J ends were trimmed by 5 bases and 3 bases, with 10 bases remaining between them. The CDR3 totals 13 residues. This record comes from a study of graft-versus-host responses after intestinal transplantation. The overall study: Recipients received multivisceral, liver-intestinal, or isolated intestinal transplants. The study gave all recipients anti-thymocyte globulin induction, then tacrolimus and steroids for 2 to 3 years.

CD3+CD4+ and CD3+CD8+ responders that were proliferating and CFSE-low were sorted post-reaction. Repertoires were generated with immunoSEQ multiplex PCR, while TCRdb's copy carries only in-frame clones and drops some. The sample lists around 14,000 clones, roughly 30% seen once, with 5% to 7% in the top ten. The chain couples TRBV6-8 to TRBJ1-2; D unresolved. The TCR sequence derives from a human patient who received an intestinal transplant. The input for sequencing was alloreactive CD4+ T cells from a mixed lymphocyte reaction culture, taken before intestinal transplant. Regarding subset: CFSE-low proliferating T cells sorted from approximately 6-day pre-transplant mixed lymphocyte reaction (GvH or HvG direction). The CDR3 loop reads CASSIGIYYGYTF. For the CDR3, the DNA is TGTGCCAGCAGTATAGGAATTTACTATGGCTACACCTTC.